Listed below are T cell receptor beta chains from one sample, sequenced in a study of tumor-infiltrating lymphocytes in localized non-small cell lung cancer. Only in-frame clones appear in the TCRdb table, and some are missing; sequencing was by immunoSEQ multiplex PCR. This sample has just under 30,000 clones, with 75% to 90% found just once. The specimen was lung tumor tissue. These receptors were collected from a human donor with non-small cell lung cancer. Both conserved end residues are part of each CDR3. The D gene is left open where the match is weak. Rows give clone size only sometimes, using once, few, many, or a class for an expanded clone.

.,TRBV28,TRBJ2-1,.,TGTGCCAGCAGTTTTGCCGGTTGGACAAGCTCCTACAATGAGCAGTTCTTC,CASSFAGWTSSYNEQFF
.,TRBV7-8,TRBJ1-2,.,TGTGCCAGCAGCTTAGTGGGGGCGGAGGGCTACACCTTC,CASSLVGAEGYTF
.,TRBV6-5,TRBJ2-5,.,TGTGCCAGCAGTACCCCCGGTGAGACCCAGTACTTC,CASSTPGETQYF
TRBD1,TRBV30,TRBJ2-3,.,TGTGCCTGGAGTGGCCCCCCCGGGACAGGAAGCACAGATACGCAGTATTTT,CAWSGPPGTGSTDTQYF
TRBD1,TRBV7-6,TRBJ2-7,.,TGTGCCAGCAGCCCAGTGGGACAGGGGGCGGACGAGCAGTACTTC,CASSPVGQGADEQYF
.,TRBV2,TRBJ1-2,.,TGTGCCAGCAGTGAATCGGACAGCGGGATCTATGGCTACACCTTC,CASSESDSGIYGYTF
.,TRBV7-8,TRBJ2-2,.,TGTGCCAGCAGCTCCCAGGGGACCGGGGAGCTGTTTTTT,CASSSQGTGELFF
.,TRBV9,TRBJ2-1,.,TGTGCCAGCAGCGCACAGGCCCTGAGCTCCTACAATGAGCAGTTCTTC,CASSAQALSSYNEQFF
.,TRBV11-2,TRBJ1-2,.,TGTGCCAGCAGCTTACACTTGGACGGAGGCTACACCTTC,CASSLHLDGGYTF
.,TRBV15,TRBJ1-1,.,TGTGCCACCAGCAGAGATATGTCCGGGGGAACTGAAGCTTTCTTT,CATSRDMSGGTEAFF
.,TRBV11-2,TRBJ2-1,.,TGTGCCAGCAGCAGACCCCCCGCGGCCTCCTACAATGAGCAGTTCTTC,CASSRPPAASYNEQFF
TRBD1,TRBV6-6,TRBJ2-5,.,TGTGCCAGCAGGTCCGGCTCGGGACAGGGCGGGGAGACCCAGTACTTC,CASRSGSGQGGETQYF
.,TRBV2,TRBJ2-7,.,TGTGCCAGCAAGGTCTCCTACGAGCAGTACTTC,CASKVSYEQYF
.,TRBV5-1,TRBJ2-1,.,TGCGCCAGCAGTTTCGACAACAATGAGCAGTTCTTC,CASSFDNNEQFF
TRBD1,TRBV28,TRBJ2-7,few,TGTGCCAGCAGTTTTAATTTGGGACAGGGCCCCTACGAGCAGTACTTC,CASSFNLGQGPYEQYF
.,TRBV18,TRBJ1-1,once,TGTGCCAGCTCACCCGGGGGGCAGGGGCTCGTCACTGAAGCTTTCTTT,CASSPGGQGLVTEAFF
.,TRBV5-1,TRBJ2-7,.,TGCGCCAGCAGCTTGGGGCTGAACTACGAGCAGTACTTC,CASSLGLNYEQYF
.,TRBV7-3,TRBJ1-1,.,TGTGCCAGCAGCTCCCAGGGTAACCCGAACACTGAAGCTTTCTTT,CASSSQGNPNTEAFF
.,TRBV5-1,TRBJ2-3,.,TGCGCCAGCAGCGAACAGAAAGATACGCAGTATTTT,CASSEQKDTQYF
.,TRBV15,TRBJ2-7,.,TGTGCCACCAGCAGTCCCGCGCAGGGTACCTACGAGCAGTACTTC,CATSSPAQGTYEQYF
TRBD1,TRBV18,TRBJ2-2,few,TGTGCCAGCTCACCCGGAGCCGGGACAGGACACACCGGGGAGCTGTTTTTT,CASSPGAGTGHTGELFF
.,TRBV9,TRBJ2-1,.,TGTGCCAGCAGCGTAGGGGGGCATGGTGAGCAGTTCTTC,CASSVGGHGEQFF
.,TRBV2,TRBJ2-1,once,TGTGCCAGCAGCTCCGGGGTCCACTCCTACAATGAGCAGTTCTTC,CASSSGVHSYNEQFF
.,TRBV30,TRBJ1-5,.,TGTGCCTGGAGCAAAAGGGGAGACCTCGGGAATCAGCCCCAGCATTTT,CAWSKRGDLGNQPQHF
.,TRBV7-6,TRBJ2-1,.,TGTGCCAGCAGCTTGGACGGGGGCCAGTACAATGAGCAGTTCTTC,CASSLDGGQYNEQFF